These T cell receptor beta chains were read from a single sample in a study of blood T cell repertoires in COVID-19. Measured with immunoSEQ multiplex PCR; TCRdb has only the in-frame clones, and not every one. The data hold approximately 300,000 clones, with 88% observed a single time. The material sequenced was peripheral blood. All receptors derive from a woman in her 30s with COVID-19, enrolled during active disease. The CDR3 runs from the conserved cysteine through the conserved F or W. The D gene is left open where the match is weak. Some rows mark clone size as missing; the rest say once, few, many or name a class of expanded clone.

J | D | V | size | CDR3 | DNA
TRBJ2-1 | - | TRBV4-1 | - | CASSQQNNEQFF | TGCGCCAGCAGCCAACAGAACAATGAGCAGTTCTTC
TRBJ1-2 | TRBD1 | TRBV19 | - | CASSTGTGPHYGYTF | TGTGCCAGTAGCACCGGGACAGGGCCTCACTATGGCTACACCTTC
TRBJ2-1 | - | TRBV28 | few | CASSDAGRFYNEQFF | TGTGCCAGCAGTGATGCGGGAAGGTTTTACAATGAGCAGTTCTTC
TRBJ2-3 | TRBD2 | TRBV6-6 | - | CASSLTSLAGVADTQYF | TGTGCCAGCAGTCTCACCTCTTTAGCGGGAGTGGCAGATACGCAGTATTTT
TRBJ1-2 | - | TRBV6-5 | - | CASRRTENYGYTF | TGTGCCAGCAGACGTACCGAGAACTATGGCTACACCTTC
TRBJ1-2 | TRBD1 | TRBV15 | - | CATGTGEWVGANYGYTF | TGTGCCACCGGGACAGGGGAGTGGGTCGGAGCTAACTATGGCTACACCTTC
TRBJ2-7 | - | TRBV7-9 | - | CASSLAGDEQYF | TGTGCCAGCAGCTTAGCGGGCGACGAGCAGTACTTC
TRBJ1-4 | TRBD1 | TRBV7-9 | - | CAGRTGDGEKLFF | TGTGCCGGACGCACAGGGGACGGTGAAAAACTGTTTTTT
TRBJ1-5 | TRBD1 | TRBV3-1/TRBV3-2 | - | CASSPRTGTNQPQHF | TGTGCCAGCAGTCCCAGGACAGGGACCAATCAGCCCCAGCATTTT
TRBJ1-1 | - | TRBV9 | - | CASSVVVFGQTNTEAFF | TGTGCCAGCAGCGTAGTAGTGTTCGGACAGACGAACACTGAAGCTTTCTTT
TRBJ2-2 | TRBD1 | TRBV30 | - | CAWSHRQGRAGELFF | TGTGCCTGGAGTCACAGACAGGGCCGGGCCGGGGAGCTGTTTTTT
TRBJ2-3 | - | TRBV4-1 | once | CASSLAYGSSTDTQYF | TGCGCCAGCAGCTTGGCGTACGGGTCTAGCACAGATACGCAGTATTTT
TRBJ1-3 | - | TRBV18 | - | CASSPDSSPGNTIYF | TGTGCCAGCTCACCAGACAGTTCGCCGGGAAACACCATATATTTT
TRBJ2-2 | TRBD1 | TRBV15 | - | CATSSGQAANTGELFF | TGTGCCACCAGCTCCGGACAGGCCGCGAACACCGGGGAGCTGTTTTTT
TRBJ2-2 | TRBD1 | TRBV9 | - | CASSIQTGVPGLPPGELFF | TGTGCCAGCAGCATCCAGACAGGGGTGCCGGGACTCCCCCCCGGGGAGCTGTTTTTT
TRBJ1-4 | - | TRBV28 | few | CASSFLSGSGEKLFF | TGTGCCAGCAGTTTCCTCAGCGGAAGCGGTGAAAAACTGTTTTTT
TRBJ1-5 | - | TRBV7-2 | - | CASSLQGPGNQPQHF | TGTGCCAGCAGCTTACAGGGGCCAGGCAATCAGCCCCAGCATTTT
TRBJ2-1 | - | TRBV27 | - | CASSLAYSYNEQFF | TGTGCCAGCAGTTTGGCTTACTCCTACAATGAGCAGTTCTTC
TRBJ2-7 | TRBD1 | TRBV28 | - | CASSLPQGATYEQYF | TGTGCCAGCAGTTTACCCCAGGGGGCTACCTACGAGCAGTACTTC
TRBJ2-1 | - | TRBV7-9 | - | CASSWAGGPNEQFF | TGTGCCAGCAGCTGGGCGGGTGGGCCCAATGAGCAGTTCTTC
TRBJ2-7 | - | TRBV30 | once | CAWSGGSPEQYF | TGTGCCTGGAGCGGAGGGAGCCCCGAGCAGTACTTC
TRBJ2-1 | - | TRBV6-2/TRBV6-3 | - | CASSYSEDYNEQFF | TGTGCCAGCAGTTACTCGGAGGATTACAATGAGCAGTTCTTC
TRBJ2-1 | TRBD2 | TRBV27 | - | CASSASRTSGRVEQFF | TGTGCCAGCAGTGCTTCGCGGACTAGCGGGAGGGTTGAGCAGTTCTTC
TRBJ2-7 | TRBD2 | TRBV4-3 | few | CASSQASGGYEQYF | TGCGCCAGCAGCCAAGCCAGCGGGGGTTACGAGCAGTACTTC
TRBJ2-2 | TRBD2 | TRBV3-1/TRBV3-2 | - | CASSQESGATGELFF | TGTGCCAGCAGCCAAGAGAGCGGGGCCACCGGGGAGCTGTTTTTT
TRBJ2-5 | TRBD2 | TRBV18 | - | CASSRTSGSQETQYF | TGTGCCAGCTCACGGACTAGCGGGAGCCAAGAGACCCAGTACTTC
TRBJ1-4 | - | TRBV20-1 | - | CSASIADNEKLFF | TGCAGTGCTAGTATAGCAGATAATGAAAAACTGTTTTTT
TRBJ2-7 | - | TRBV6-5 | - | CASTVSGESYEQYF | TGTGCCAGCACCGTGTCAGGGGAATCCTACGAGCAGTACTTC
TRBJ1-2 | - | TRBV2 | - | CASSEIGRRVKGYTF | TGTGCCAGCAGTGAAATAGGCAGGAGGGTGAAAGGCTACACCTTC